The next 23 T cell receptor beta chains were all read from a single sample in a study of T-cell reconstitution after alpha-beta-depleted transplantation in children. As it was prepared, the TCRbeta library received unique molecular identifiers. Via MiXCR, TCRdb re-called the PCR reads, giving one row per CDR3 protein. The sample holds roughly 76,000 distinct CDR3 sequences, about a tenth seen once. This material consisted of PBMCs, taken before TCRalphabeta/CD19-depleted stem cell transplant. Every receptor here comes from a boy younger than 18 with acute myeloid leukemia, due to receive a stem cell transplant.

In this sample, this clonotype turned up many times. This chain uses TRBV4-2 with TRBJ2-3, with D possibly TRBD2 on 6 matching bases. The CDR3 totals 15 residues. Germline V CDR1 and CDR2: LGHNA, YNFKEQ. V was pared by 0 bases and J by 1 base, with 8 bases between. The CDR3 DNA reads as TGTGCCAGCAGCCAAGATGGAGGGGGCACAGATACGCAGTATTTT. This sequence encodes CASSQDGGGTDTQYF.

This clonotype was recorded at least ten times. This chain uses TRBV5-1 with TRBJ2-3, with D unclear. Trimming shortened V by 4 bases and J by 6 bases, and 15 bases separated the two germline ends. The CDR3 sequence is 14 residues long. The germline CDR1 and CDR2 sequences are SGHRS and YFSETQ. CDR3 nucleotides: TGCGCCAGCAGCCCGTTATCGGGCTGGGATACGCAGTATTTT. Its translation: CASSPLSGWDTQYF.

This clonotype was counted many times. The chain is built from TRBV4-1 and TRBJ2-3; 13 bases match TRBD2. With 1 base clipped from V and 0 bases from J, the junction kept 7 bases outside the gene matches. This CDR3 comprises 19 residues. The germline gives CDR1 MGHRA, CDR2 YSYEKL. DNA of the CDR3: TGCGCCAGCAGCCAAGGACTAGCGGGGGGCCTATCTAGCACAGATACGCAGTATTTT. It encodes CASSQGLAGGLSSTDTQYF.

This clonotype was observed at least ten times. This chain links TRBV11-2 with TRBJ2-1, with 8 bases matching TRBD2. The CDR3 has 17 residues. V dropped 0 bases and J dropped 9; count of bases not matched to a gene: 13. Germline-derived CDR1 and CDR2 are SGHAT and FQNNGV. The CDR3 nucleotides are TGTGCCAGCAGCTTAGATTATTTCGGGGGGGCGGTTAGTGAGCAGTTCTTC. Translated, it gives CASSLDYFGGAVSEQFF.

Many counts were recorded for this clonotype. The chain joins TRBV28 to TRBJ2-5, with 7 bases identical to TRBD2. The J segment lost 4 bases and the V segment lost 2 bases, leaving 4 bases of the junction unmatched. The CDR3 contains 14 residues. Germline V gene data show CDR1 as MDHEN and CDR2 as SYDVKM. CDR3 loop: CASSLGAGPETQYF. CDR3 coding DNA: TGTGCCAGCAGTTTAGGAGCGGGGCCAGAGACCCAGTACTTC.

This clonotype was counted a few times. CDR3 sequence reads: CASSLARVGGANVLTF. Written as DNA, the CDR3 is TGCGCCAGCAGCTTGGCCCGGGTGGGGGGGGCCAACGTCCTGACTTTC. V is TRBV5-1 and J is TRBJ2-6; D not resolved. Trimming removed 0 bases at V and 4 bases at J, with 11 bases between. The germline V gene has CDR1 SGHRS and CDR2 YFSETQ. This CDR3 has 16 amino acids.

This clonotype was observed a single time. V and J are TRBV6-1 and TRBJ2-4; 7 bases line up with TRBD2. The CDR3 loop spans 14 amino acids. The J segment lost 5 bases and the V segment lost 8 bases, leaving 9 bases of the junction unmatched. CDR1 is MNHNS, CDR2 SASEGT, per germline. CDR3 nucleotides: TGTGCCAGCTCAGAGTCAGGGAGGGAAAACATTCAGTACTTC. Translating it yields CASSESGRENIQYF.

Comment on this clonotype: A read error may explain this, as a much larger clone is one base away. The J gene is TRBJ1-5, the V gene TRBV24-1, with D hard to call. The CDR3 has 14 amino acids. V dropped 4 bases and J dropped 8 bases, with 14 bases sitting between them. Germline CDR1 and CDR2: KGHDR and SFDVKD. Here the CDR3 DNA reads TGTGCCACCAGTGACCCGACCGTGCCGGAGCCCCAGCATTTT. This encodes CATSDPTVPEPQHF.

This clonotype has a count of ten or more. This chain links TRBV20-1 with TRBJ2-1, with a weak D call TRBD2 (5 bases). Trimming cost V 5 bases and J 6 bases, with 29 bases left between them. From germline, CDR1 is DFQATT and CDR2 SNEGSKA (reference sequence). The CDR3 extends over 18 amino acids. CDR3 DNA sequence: TGCAGTGCTCCTTCCAGATTAAGCGGCCGCTTTGTCCTCAATGAGCAGTTCTTC. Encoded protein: CSAPSRLSGRFVLNEQFF.

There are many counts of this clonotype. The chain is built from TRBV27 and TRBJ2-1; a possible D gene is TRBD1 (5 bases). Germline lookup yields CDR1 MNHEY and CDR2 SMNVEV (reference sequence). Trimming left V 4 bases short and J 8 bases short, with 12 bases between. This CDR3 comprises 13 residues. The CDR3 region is CASSYTGVYEQFF. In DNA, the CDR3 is TGTGCCAGCAGTTACACAGGTGTATATGAGCAGTTCTTC.

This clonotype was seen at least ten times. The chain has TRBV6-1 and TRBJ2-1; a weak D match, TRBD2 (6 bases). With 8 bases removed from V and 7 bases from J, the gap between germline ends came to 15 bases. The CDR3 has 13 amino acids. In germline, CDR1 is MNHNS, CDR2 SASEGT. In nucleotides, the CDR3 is TGTGCCAGCGGGGAGGCGGTGAGAAATGAGCAGTTCTTC. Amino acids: CASGEAVRNEQFF.

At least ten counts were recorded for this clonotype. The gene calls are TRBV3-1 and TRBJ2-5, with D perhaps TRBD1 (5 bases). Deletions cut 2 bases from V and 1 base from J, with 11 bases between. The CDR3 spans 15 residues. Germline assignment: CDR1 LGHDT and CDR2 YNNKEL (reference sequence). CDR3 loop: CASSQFAQVQETQYF. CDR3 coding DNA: TGTGCCAGCAGCCAATTTGCACAGGTCCAAGAGACCCAGTACTTC.

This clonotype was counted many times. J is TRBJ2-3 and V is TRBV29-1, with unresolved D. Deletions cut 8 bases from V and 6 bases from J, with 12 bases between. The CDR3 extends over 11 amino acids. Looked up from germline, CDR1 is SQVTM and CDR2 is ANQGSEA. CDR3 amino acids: CSQTSGDTQYF. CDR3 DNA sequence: TGCAGCCAAACGTCCGGGGATACGCAGTATTTT.

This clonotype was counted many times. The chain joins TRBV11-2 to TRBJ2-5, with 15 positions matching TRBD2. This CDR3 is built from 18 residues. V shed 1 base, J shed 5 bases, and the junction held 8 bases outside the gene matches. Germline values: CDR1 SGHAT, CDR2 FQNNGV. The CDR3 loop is CASSLVGTSGRPRETQYF. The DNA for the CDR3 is TGTGCCAGCAGCTTAGTGGGGACTAGCGGGAGGCCCAGGGAGACCCAGTACTTC.

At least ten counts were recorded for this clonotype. The CDR3 bases are TGTGCCAGCAGCCCGCGCGGATTCGGGAGCAATCAGCCCCAGCATTTT. As protein: CASSPRGFGSNQPQHF. This sequence joins TRBV3-1 and TRBJ1-5, with unresolved D. V lost 4 bases to trimming and J lost 1 base, with 14 bases between them. This CDR3 is built from 16 residues. Germline V CDR1 and CDR2: LGHDT, YNNKEL (reference sequence). The variable domain in full, completed from reference TRBV3-1 and TRBJ1-5, reads DTAVSQTPKYLVTQMGNDKSIKCEQNLGHDTMYWYKQDSKKFLKIMFSYNNKELIINETVPNRFSPKSPDKAHLNLHINSLELGDSAVYFCASSPRGFGSNQPQHFGDGTRLSIL.

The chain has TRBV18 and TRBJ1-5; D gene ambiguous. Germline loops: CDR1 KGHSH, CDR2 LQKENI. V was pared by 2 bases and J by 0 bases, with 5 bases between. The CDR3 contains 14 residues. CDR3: CASSPDYSNQPQHF. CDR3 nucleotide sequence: TGTGCCAGCTCACCAGATTATAGCAATCAGCCCCAGCATTTT.

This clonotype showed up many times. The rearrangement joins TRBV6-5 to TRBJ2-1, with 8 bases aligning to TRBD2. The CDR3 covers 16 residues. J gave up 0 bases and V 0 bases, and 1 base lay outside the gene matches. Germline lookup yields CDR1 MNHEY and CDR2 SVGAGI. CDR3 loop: CASSYSLAGSYNEQFF. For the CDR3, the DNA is TGTGCCAGCAGTTACTCCCTAGCGGGCTCCTACAATGAGCAGTTCTTC.

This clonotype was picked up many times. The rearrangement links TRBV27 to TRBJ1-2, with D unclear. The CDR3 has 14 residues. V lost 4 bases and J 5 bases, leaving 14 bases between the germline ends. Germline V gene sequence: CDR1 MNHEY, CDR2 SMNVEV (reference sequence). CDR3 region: CASSWAPDGYGYTF. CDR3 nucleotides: TGTGCCAGCAGTTGGGCTCCCGACGGATATGGCTACACCTTC.

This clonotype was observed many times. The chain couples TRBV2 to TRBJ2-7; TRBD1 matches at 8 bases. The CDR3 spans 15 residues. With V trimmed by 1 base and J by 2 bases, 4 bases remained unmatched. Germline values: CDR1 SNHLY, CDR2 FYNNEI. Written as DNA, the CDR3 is TGTGCCAGCAGTGAAGGACAGGGGATCCCCTACGAGCAGTACGTC. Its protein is CASSEGQGIPYEQYV.

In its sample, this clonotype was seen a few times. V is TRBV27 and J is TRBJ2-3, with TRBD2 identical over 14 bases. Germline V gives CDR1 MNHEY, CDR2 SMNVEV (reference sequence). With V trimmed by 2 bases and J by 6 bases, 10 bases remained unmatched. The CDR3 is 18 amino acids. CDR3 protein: CASSLHLTGLAGVDTQYF. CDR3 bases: TGTGCCAGCAGTTTACACCTCACGGGACTAGCGGGGGTCGATACGCAGTATTTT.

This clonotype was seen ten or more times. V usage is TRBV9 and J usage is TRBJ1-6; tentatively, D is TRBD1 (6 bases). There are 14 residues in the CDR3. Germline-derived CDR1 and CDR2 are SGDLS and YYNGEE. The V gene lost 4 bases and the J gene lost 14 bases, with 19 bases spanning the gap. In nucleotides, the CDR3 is TGTGCCAGCAGCCCAGACGGTCGACAGGCGTCCCTCCACTTT. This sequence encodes CASSPDGRQASLHF.

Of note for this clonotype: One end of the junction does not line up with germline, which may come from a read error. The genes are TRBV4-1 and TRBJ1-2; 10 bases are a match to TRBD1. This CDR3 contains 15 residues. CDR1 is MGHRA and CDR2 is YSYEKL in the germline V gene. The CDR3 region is CASSQKPGQGFGYIF. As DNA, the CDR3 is TGCGCCAGCAGCCAGAAACCGGGACAGGGGTTCGGCTACATCTTC.

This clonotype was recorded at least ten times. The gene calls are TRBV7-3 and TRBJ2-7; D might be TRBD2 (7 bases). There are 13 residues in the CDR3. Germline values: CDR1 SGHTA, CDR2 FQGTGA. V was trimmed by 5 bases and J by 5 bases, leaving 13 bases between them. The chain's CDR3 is CASSPGGGHEQYF. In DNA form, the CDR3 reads TGTGCCAGCAGCCCTGGGGGGGGGCACGAGCAGTACTTC.